These 26 T cell receptor beta chains were sequenced from one sample in a study of lymphopenia after photon versus proton radiotherapy. The repertoire was sequenced with immunoSEQ multiplex PCR; TCRdb's copy has only in-frame clones and lacks some. The table records 55,000 to 70,000 clones, approximately 83% of them present only once. The sequenced sample was peripheral blood, obtained from a patient treated with photon-based radiotherapy. Source of these receptors: a man aged 35 to 55 with gastric cancer.

The CDR3 loop reads CASSPQVYYGYTF. The DNA for the CDR3 is TGTGCCAGCAGTCCACAGGTCTACTATGGCTACACCTTC. V is TRBV2 and J is TRBJ1-2; tentative D call: TRBD1 (5 bases). The V gene's germline CDR1 is SNHLY and CDR2 FYNNEI. Trimming stripped 5 bases from V and 3 bases from J, with 10 bases between. CDR3 length: 13 amino acids.

This clone was detected only a few times. This chain connects TRBV19 to TRBJ1-2, with 9 bases aligning to TRBD1. J was trimmed by 2 bases and V by 4 bases; bases with no gene match: 8. This CDR3 is 16 amino acids long. Germline V gene lookup returns CDR1 LNHDA and CDR2 SQIVND (reference sequence). The CDR3 nucleotides read TGTGCCAGTAGTAGGGGACAGGGCTACCCCAACTATGGCTACACCTTC. Translating gives CASSRGQGYPNYGYTF.

The V and J genes are TRBV5-5 and TRBJ1-4; 9 bases align to TRBD1. Germline CDR1 is SGHKS and CDR2 is YYEKEE (reference sequence). This CDR3 is 16 amino acids long. With 4 bases clipped from V and 8 bases from J, the junction kept 12 bases outside the gene matches. CDR3 residues: CASSLDRDRAGEKLFF. The CDR3 bases are TGTGCCAGCAGCCTTGACCGGGACAGGGCGGGAGAAAAACTGTTTTTT.

The chain joins TRBV15 to TRBJ2-7, with 8 bases fitting TRBD1. Per the germline V gene, CDR1 is LNHNV and CDR2 is YYDKDF (reference sequence). CDR3 length: 12 amino acids. V shed 8 bases, J shed 6 bases, and the junction held 6 bases outside the gene matches. CDR3 loop: CATSGTGGEQYF. The CDR3 region has the DNA TGTGCCACCTCCGGGACAGGAGGCGAGCAGTACTTC. Based on the CDR3 plus reference TRBV15 and TRBJ2-7, the full variable domain is DAMVIQNPRYQVTQFGKPVTLSCSQTLNHNVMYWYQQKSSQAPKLLFHYYDKDFNNEADTPDNFQSRRPNTSFCFLDIRSPGLGDTAMYLCATSGTGGEQYFGPGTRLTVT.

V usage is TRBV7-2 and J usage is TRBJ1-2; D is perhaps TRBD1 (6 bases). Germline loops: CDR1 SGHTA, CDR2 FQGNSA. V was shortened by 4 bases and J by 4 bases, with 13 bases between the two germline ends. This CDR3 is 14 amino acids long. The CDR3 region has the DNA TGTGCCAGCAGCTCATACTCACAGGGCTATGGCTACACCTTC. Translation: CASSSYSQGYGYTF.

The chain is built from TRBV4-1 and TRBJ1-3; weak D call: TRBD1 (5 bases). Germline CDR1 and CDR2: MGHRA and YSYEKL. This CDR3 comprises 17 residues. Trimming left V 0 bases short and J 0 bases short, with 12 bases between. CDR3 sequence (DNA): TGCGCCAGCAGCCAAGAAACAACAGGAAACTCTGGAAACACCATATATTTT. Protein product: CASSQETTGNSGNTIYF.

The CDR3 coding sequence is TGTGCCAGCAGCGCCGGGGACAGCAATCAGCCCCAGCATTTT. Translating gives CASSAGDSNQPQHF. This chain uses TRBV9 with TRBJ1-5, with D possibly being TRBD1 (5 bases). CDR3 length equals 14 residues. Trimming took 3 bases from V and 1 from J, leaving 8 bases between them. Germline CDR1 and CDR2: SGDLS and YYNGEE.

This chain connects TRBV19 to TRBJ2-3; no clear D. Looked up from germline, CDR1 is LNHDA and CDR2 is SQIVND (reference sequence). Trimming took 3 bases from V and 1 from J, leaving 11 bases between them. This CDR3 has 15 residues. CDR3 residues: CASSIWPPGTDTQYF. The CDR3 coding sequence is TGTGCCAGTAGTATTTGGCCCCCCGGCACAGATACGCAGTATTTT.

The rearrangement joins TRBV7-3 to TRBJ2-2; TRBD2 agrees at 8 bases. V shed 0 bases and J 6 bases; nucleotides not matched to a gene: 6. The CDR3 loop spans 16 amino acids. The germline gives CDR1 SGHTA, CDR2 FQGTGA. CDR3 bases: TGTGCCAGCAGCTTAACGGGACTAGGTTTCGCCGGGGAGCTGTTTTTT. This gives the protein CASSLTGLGFAGELFF.

This rearrangement joins TRBV7-9 to TRBJ2-1, with 12 positions matching TRBD2. CDR3 length: 15 amino acids. The V gene end was trimmed by 5 bases and the J gene end by 7 bases; junction bases not matched to a gene: 6. Germline CDR1 and CDR2: SEHNR and FQNEAQ (reference sequence). The CDR3 protein is CASSPGTSGFNEQFF. For the CDR3, the DNA is TGTGCCAGCAGCCCCGGGACTAGCGGGTTTAATGAGCAGTTCTTC.

The chain has TRBV6-4 and TRBJ2-3; TRBD2 matches 10 bases. CDR3 length: 15 residues. The germline V gene has CDR1 MRHNA and CDR2 SNTAGT. Trimming at V came to 4 bases and at J to 0 bases, leaving 1 base not matched to a gene. The CDR3 spells CASSALAGSTDTQYF. The DNA of the CDR3 is TGTGCCAGCAGTGCACTAGCGGGGAGCACAGATACGCAGTATTTT.

The CDR3 spells CASRPIGSLHF. DNA of the CDR3: TGTGCCAGCAGACCGATTGGGTCCCTCCACTTT. This chain connects TRBV9 to TRBJ1-6; no firm D call. CDR3 length: 11 residues. Germline V CDR1 and CDR2: SGDLS, YYNGEE. Trimming removed 5 bases at V and 14 bases at J, with 11 bases between.

The J gene is TRBJ2-7, the V gene TRBV6-1; no clear D. V was pared by 3 bases and J by 4 bases, with 19 bases between. The CDR3 has 16 amino acids. Germline CDR1 MNHNS, CDR2 SASEGT. The CDR3, as DNA: TGTGCCAGCAGTGATACGCAAGCGCTCGGCACGTACGAGCAGTACTTC. Translated, it gives CASSDTQALGTYEQYF.

The chain recombines TRBV19 with TRBJ1-1; D not resolved. The germline V gene has CDR1 LNHDA and CDR2 SQIVND (reference sequence). The V end was cut by 3 bases, the J end by 4 bases, with 12 bases between. This CDR3 contains 14 residues. The CDR3 loop is CASSIVEGSTEAFF. The CDR3 nucleotides are TGTGCCAGTAGTATCGTAGAGGGCAGCACTGAAGCTTTCTTT.

This sequence joins TRBV11-3 and TRBJ2-5, with 7 bases fitting TRBD1. Germline V gene sequence: CDR1 SGHNT, CDR2 YENEEA. This CDR3 has 14 residues. V lost 5 bases and J lost 4; bases outside the gene matches: 7. CDR3 nucleotide sequence: TGTGCCAGCAGCCCCGGGGCAGGGGGAGAGACCCAGTACTTC. Protein sequence: CASSPGAGGETQYF.

The genes are TRBV4-2 and TRBJ2-7, with D possibly matching TRBD1 (6 bases). The CDR3 extends over 16 amino acids. V lost 4 bases and J 2 bases, leaving 18 bases between the germline ends. Germline CDR1 LGHNA, CDR2 YNFKEQ. The chain's CDR3 is CASSPHANRAPYEQYF. In DNA, the CDR3 is TGTGCCAGCAGCCCACATGCAAACAGGGCCCCCTACGAGCAGTACTTC.

This clone was seen a few times. V gene TRBV7-9 combines with J gene TRBJ1-5; 7 nucleotides agree with TRBD1. The V gene end was trimmed by 5 bases and the J gene end by 5 bases; junction bases not matched to a gene: 3. The CDR3 runs 13 residues. Germline CDR1 and CDR2: SEHNR and FQNEAQ (reference sequence). The CDR3 DNA sequence: TGTGCCAGCAGCCCCCAGGGGGATCAGCCCCAGCATTTT. As protein: CASSPQGDQPQHF.

The chain links TRBV6-1 to TRBJ2-5; D is possibly TRBD1 or TRBD2 (5 bases each). CDR1 and CDR2 from the germline V gene are MNHNS and SASEGT. The CDR3 spans 15 residues. V was clipped by 4 bases and J by 2 bases, with 14 bases between them. The CDR3 protein is CASSGGTVGQETQYF. Written as DNA, the CDR3 is TGTGCCAGCAGTGGAGGGACGGTGGGACAAGAGACCCAGTACTTC.

V usage is TRBV19 and J usage is TRBJ1-1, with TRBD1 identical over 8 bases. Germline loops: CDR1 LNHDA, CDR2 SQIVND (reference sequence). The V gene end was trimmed by 3 bases and the J gene end by 11 bases; junction bases not matched to a gene: 5. The CDR3 length is 12 residues. In nucleotides, the CDR3 is TGTGCCAGTAGTATCCGAGACAGGGGCGCTTTCTTT. It encodes CASSIRDRGAFF. The whole variable domain, filled in from reference TRBV19 and TRBJ1-1, reads DGGITQSPKYLFRKEGQNVTLSCEQNLNHDAMYWYRQDPGQGLRLIYYSQIVNDFQKGDIAEGYSVSREKKESFPLTVTSAQKNPTAFYLCASSIRDRGAFFGQGTRLTVV.

The chain carries TRBV2 and TRBJ1-5; D remains ambiguous. Germline CDR1 reads SNHLY; CDR2 reads FYNNEI. The CDR3 runs 11 residues. V lost 1 base and J lost 12, with 7 bases in between. CDR3 coding DNA: TGTGCCAGCAGTGAAGGCGGATACCAGCATTTT. This translates into CASSEGGYQHF.

This chain links TRBV7-6 with TRBJ1-6; 9 nucleotides align to TRBD1. The length of the CDR3 is 16 residues. Trimming cost V 5 bases and J 4 bases; bases outside gene matches: 6. From germline, CDR1 is SGHVS and CDR2 FNYEAQ. The CDR3 reads CASSPRQGGYNSPLHF. CDR3 coding DNA: TGTGCCAGCAGCCCCCGACAGGGGGGGTATAATTCACCCCTCCACTTT.

This rearrangement joins TRBV27 to TRBJ2-7, with a weak D call TRBD2 (6 bases). Germline V gives CDR1 MNHEY, CDR2 SMNVEV (reference sequence). The CDR3 consists of 17 residues. V lost 6 bases to trimming and J lost 3 bases, with 24 bases between them. Written as DNA, the CDR3 is TGTGCCAGCAGCCCACTATGGAGTGTGTCCGGGAGCTACGAGCAGTACTTC. Translating gives CASSPLWSVSGSYEQYF.

This chain connects TRBV11-2 to TRBJ1-4, with D possibly being TRBD1 (5 bases). Germline assignment: CDR1 SGHAT and CDR2 FQNNGV. This CDR3 has 17 amino acids. Trimming stripped 2 bases from V and 3 bases from J, with 16 bases between. The CDR3: CASSLRGATVSNEKLFF. CDR3 nucleotides: TGTGCCAGCAGCTTAAGGGGAGCGACAGTTTCTAATGAAAAACTGTTTTTT. Drawing the rest from reference TRBV11-2 and TRBJ1-4, the complete variable domain is EAGVAQSPRYKIIEKRQSVAFWCNPISGHATLYWYQQILGQGPKLLIQFQNNGVVDDSQLPKDRFSAERLKGVDSTLKIQPAKLEDSAVYLCASSLRGATVSNEKLFFGSGTQLSVL.

The chain carries TRBV18 and TRBJ1-6; TRBD1 agrees at 9 bases. V was pared by 5 bases and J by 10 bases, with 9 bases of the junction left unmatched. This CDR3 is built from 15 residues. Looked up from germline, CDR1 is KGHSH and CDR2 is LQKENI. Here the CDR3 reads CASSSYTGGESPLHF. CDR3 nucleotide sequence: TGTGCCAGCTCATCATACACAGGGGGCGAATCACCCCTCCACTTT. The full variable domain, rest sourced from reference TRBV18 and TRBJ1-6, is NAGVMQNPRHLVRRRGQEARLRCSPMKGHSHVYWYRQLPEEGLKFMVYLQKENIIDESGMPKERFSAEFPKEGPSILRIQQVVRGDSAAYFCASSSYTGGESPLHFGNGTRLTVT.

This clone was observed a single time. CDR3 nucleotides: TGTGCCAGCAGCACCGGACAGGGGGCAGGGGAGACCCAGTACTTC. As protein: CASSTGQGAGETQYF. V is TRBV7-9 and J is TRBJ2-5, with 11 bases aligning to TRBD1. Germline V gene sequence: CDR1 SEHNR, CDR2 FQNEAQ (reference sequence). CDR3 length equals 15 residues. The ends lost 5 bases at V and 5 bases at J; junction bases unmatched: 7.

The rearrangement uses TRBV30 and TRBJ1-6; TRBD1 agrees at 9 bases. The CDR3 sequence is 15 residues long. The V segment lost 5 bases and the J segment 6 bases; nucleotides outside the gene matches: 8. Germline lookup yields CDR1 GTSNPN and CDR2 SVGIG (reference sequence). Here the CDR3 reads CAWGDRVEGNSPLHF. For the CDR3, the DNA is TGTGCCTGGGGGGACAGGGTAGAAGGTAATTCACCCCTCCACTTT.